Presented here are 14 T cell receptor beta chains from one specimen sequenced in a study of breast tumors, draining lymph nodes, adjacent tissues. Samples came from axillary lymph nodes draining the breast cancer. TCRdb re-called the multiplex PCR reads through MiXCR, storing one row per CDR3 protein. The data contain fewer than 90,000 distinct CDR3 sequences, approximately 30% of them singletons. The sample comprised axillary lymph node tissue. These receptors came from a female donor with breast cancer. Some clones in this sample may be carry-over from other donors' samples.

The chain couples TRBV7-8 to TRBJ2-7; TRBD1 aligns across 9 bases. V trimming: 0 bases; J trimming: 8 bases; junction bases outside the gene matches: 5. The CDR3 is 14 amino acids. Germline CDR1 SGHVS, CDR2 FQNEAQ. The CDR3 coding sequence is TGTGCCAGCAGCTTAGCGGACAGGGGTGACAAGCAGTACTTC. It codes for CASSLADRGDKQYF.

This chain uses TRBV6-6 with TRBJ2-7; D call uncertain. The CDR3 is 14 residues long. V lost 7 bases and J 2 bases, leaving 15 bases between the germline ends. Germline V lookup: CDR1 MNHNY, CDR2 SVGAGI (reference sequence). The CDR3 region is CASTPPTSPYEQYF. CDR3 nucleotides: TGTGCCAGCACCCCCCCCACAAGCCCCTACGAGCAGTACTTC.

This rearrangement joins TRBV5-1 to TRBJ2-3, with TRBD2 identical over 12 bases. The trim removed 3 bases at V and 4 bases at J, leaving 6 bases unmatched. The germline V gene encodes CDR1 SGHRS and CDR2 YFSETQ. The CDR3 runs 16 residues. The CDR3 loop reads CASSYGLAGRADTQYF. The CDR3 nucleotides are TGCGCCAGCAGCTATGGACTAGCGGGAAGGGCAGATACGCAGTATTTT.

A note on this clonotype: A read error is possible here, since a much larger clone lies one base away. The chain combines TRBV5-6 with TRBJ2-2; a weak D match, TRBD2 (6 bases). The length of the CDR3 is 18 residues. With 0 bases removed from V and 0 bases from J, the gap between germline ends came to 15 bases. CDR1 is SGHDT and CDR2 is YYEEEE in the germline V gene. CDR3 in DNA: TGTGCCAGCAGCTTGGGCGTTACCGGGAGCTCGAACACCGGGGAGCTGTTTTTT. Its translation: CASSLGVTGSSNTGELFF.

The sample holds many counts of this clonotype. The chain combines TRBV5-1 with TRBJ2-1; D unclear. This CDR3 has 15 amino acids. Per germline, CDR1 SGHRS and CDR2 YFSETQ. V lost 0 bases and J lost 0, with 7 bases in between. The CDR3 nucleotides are TGCGCCAGCAGCTTGGGCTTGAGCTCCTACAATGAGCAGTTCTTC. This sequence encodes CASSLGLSSYNEQFF.

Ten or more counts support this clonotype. For the CDR3, the DNA is TGTGCCGGGGGGGCTAGCGGGAGGGGGGATGAGCAGTTCTTC. It encodes CAGGASGRGDEQFF. The J gene is TRBJ2-1, the V gene TRBV7-8; TRBD2 agrees at 12 bases. This CDR3 contains 14 residues. In germline, CDR1 is SGHVS, CDR2 FQNEAQ. The junction had 10 bases not matched to a gene; V was cut back by 11 bases and J by 8 bases.

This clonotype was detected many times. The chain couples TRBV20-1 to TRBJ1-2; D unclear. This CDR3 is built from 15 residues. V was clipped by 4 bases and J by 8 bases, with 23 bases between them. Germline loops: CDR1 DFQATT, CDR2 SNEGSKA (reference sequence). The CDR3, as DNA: TGCAGTGCTACAACCCTCCCTGCCACCCCCGGGGGCTACACCTTC. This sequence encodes CSATTLPATPGGYTF.

CDR3 sequence (DNA): TGTGCCAGCAGCGTCCAGGGGAGGAACACTGAAGCTTTCTTT. Translated, it gives CASSVQGRNTEAFF. The rearrangement joins TRBV11-2 to TRBJ1-1; possibly TRBD1 for D (6 bases). Germline V CDR1 and CDR2: SGHAT, FQNNGV. The CDR3 has 14 residues. Trimming cost V 5 bases and J 1 base, with 11 bases left between them.

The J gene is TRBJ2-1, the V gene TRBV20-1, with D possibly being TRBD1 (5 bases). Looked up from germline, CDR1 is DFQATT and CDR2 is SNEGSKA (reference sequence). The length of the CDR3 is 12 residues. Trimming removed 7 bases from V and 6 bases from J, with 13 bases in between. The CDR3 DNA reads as TGCAGTGTTCGCCCCCAGGGCAATGAGCAGTTCTTC. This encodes CSVRPQGNEQFF.

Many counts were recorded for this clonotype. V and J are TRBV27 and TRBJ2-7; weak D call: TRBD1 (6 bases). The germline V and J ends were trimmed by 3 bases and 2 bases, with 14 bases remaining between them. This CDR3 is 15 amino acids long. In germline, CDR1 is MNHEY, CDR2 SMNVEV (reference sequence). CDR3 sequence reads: CASSLVDSATYEQYF. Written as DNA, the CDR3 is TGTGCCAGCAGTTTGGTGGACAGTGCAACCTACGAGCAGTACTTC.

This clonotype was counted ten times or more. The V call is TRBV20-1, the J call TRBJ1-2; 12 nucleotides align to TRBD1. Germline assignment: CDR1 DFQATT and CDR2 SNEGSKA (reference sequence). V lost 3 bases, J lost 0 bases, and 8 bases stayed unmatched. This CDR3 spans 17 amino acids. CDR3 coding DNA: TGCAGTGCTAGCCTGCGGGACAGGGGGCGGGCTAACTATGGCTACACCTTC. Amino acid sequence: CSASLRDRGRANYGYTF.

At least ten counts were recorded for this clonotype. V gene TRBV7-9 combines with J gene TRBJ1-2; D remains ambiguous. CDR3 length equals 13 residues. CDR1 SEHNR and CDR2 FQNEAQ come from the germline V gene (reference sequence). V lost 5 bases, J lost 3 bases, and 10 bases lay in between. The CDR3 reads CASSLRVYYGYTF. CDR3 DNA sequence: TGTGCCAGCAGCCTGCGGGTATACTATGGCTACACCTTC.

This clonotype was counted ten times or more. The CDR3 DNA is TGTGCCAGCAGAACTAGCACAGATACGCAGTATTTT. It yields the protein CASRTSTDTQYF. The rearrangement links TRBV7-9 to TRBJ2-3; no definite D call. The length of the CDR3 is 12 residues. V lost 6 bases to trimming and J lost 0 bases, with 4 bases between them. Germline lookup yields CDR1 SEHNR and CDR2 FQNEAQ (reference sequence).

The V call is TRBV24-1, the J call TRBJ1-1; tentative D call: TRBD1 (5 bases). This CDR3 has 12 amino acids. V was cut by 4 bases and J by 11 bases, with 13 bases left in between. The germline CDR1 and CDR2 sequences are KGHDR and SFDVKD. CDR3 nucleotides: TGTGCCACCAGTGACCCTGCAGGGCTTGCTTTCTTT. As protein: CATSDPAGLAFF.